This T cell receptor (beta chain) was identified during a study of blood T cells in healthy people across ages. This clonotype was counted many times. The antigen is undetermined. Alongside a J-beta primer mix, a sample-barcoded 5' primer served in a second PCR lasting about 7 to 11 cycles. A template-switch adaptor with 12 random nucleotides tagged each cDNA molecule. Each CDR3 protein is one row after TCRdb ran MiXCR on the 5' RACE reads. The sample yields around 1.7 million distinct CDR3 sequences, roughly 30% seen once. Study-level results: A roughly linear fall in TCR beta diversity per million T cells was seen with increasing age.

V was clipped by 0 bases and J by 1 base, with 9 bases between them. The CDR3 covers 15 residues. Per germline, CDR1 LGHNA and CDR2 YSLEER. Peripheral blood samples of roughly 9.8 milliliters were drawn from each donor. This chain uses TRBV4-3 with TRBJ2-5; D is perhaps TRBD2 (6 bases). Sequenced sample: blood. The source of this sequence is a woman aged 25 to 45 in good health. CDR3 DNA sequence: TGCGCCAGCAGCCAAGAACAGGAGGGCCAAGAGACCCAGTACTTC. Its protein product is CASSQEQEGQETQYF.